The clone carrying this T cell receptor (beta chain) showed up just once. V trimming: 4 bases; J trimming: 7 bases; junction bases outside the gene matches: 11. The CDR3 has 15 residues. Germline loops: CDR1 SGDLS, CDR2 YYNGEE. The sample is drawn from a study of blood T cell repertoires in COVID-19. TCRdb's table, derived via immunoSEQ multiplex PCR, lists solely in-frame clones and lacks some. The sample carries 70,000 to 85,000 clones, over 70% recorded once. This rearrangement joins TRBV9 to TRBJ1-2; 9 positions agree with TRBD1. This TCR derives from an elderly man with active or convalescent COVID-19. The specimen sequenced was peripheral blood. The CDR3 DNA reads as TGTGCCAGCAGCTCTACCACGGGACAGGGCGGTGGCTACACCTTC. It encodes CASSSTTGQGGGYTF.